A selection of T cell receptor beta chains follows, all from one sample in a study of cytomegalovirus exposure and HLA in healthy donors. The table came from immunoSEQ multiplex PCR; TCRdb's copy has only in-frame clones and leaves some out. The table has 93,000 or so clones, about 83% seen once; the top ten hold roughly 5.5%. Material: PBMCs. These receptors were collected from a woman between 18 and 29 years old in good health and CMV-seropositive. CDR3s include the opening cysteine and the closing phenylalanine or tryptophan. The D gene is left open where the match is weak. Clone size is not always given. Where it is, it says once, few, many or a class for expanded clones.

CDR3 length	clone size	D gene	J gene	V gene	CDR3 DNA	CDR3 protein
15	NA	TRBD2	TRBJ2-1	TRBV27	TGTGCCAGCAGTTTATCTAGCGGGGGGTGGCATGAGCAGTTCTTC	CASSLSSGGWHEQFF
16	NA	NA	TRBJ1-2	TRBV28	TGTGCCAGCAGTTTATTTGTTAGGTCCGGGGTCTATGGCTACACCTTC	CASSLFVRSGVYGYTF
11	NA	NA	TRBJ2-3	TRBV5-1	TGCGCCAGCGGGCTAACCAGTACGCAGTATTTT	CASGLTSTQYF
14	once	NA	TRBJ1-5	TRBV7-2	TGTGCCAGCAGCTTAGTCCAGGGCCAGGAAGCCCAGCATTTT	CASSLVQGQEAQHF
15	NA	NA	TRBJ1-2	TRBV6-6	TGTGCCAGCAGTTACTTAGCTGGGGGGGGCTATGGCTACACCTTC	CASSYLAGGGYGYTF
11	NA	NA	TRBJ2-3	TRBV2	TGTGCCAGCAGTGTAGTGGATACGCAGTATTTT	CASSVVDTQYF
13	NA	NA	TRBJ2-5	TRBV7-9	TGTGCCAGCAGCGACAGGTTCCAAGAGACCCAGTACTTC	CASSDRFQETQYF
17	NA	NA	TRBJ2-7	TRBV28	TGTGCCAGCAGTTTGGGTTGGAGGGAGCGAAGCTCCTACGAGCAGTACTTC	CASSLGWRERSSYEQYF
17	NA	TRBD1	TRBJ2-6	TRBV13	TGTGCCAGCAGCTCGTGGACAGGGGATTCTGGGGCCAACGTCCTGACTTTC	CASSSWTGDSGANVLTF
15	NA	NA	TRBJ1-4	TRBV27	TGTGCCAGCAGTGCCGCAGGGGCCGGTGGCGAAAAACTGTTTTTT	CASSAAGAGGEKLFF
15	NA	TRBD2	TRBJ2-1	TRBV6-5	TGTGCCAGCAGTAAACTACGTAGCGGGGACAATGAGCAGTTCTTC	CASSKLRSGDNEQFF
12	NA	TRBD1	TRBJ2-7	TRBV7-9	TGTGCCAGCAGCTTAGGTGACAGGGCCGCCTTGTTC	CASSLGDRAALF
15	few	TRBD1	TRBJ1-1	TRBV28	TGTGCCAGCAGTTTATCCACGACAGGGGGAGGTGAAGCTTTCTTT	CASSLSTTGGGEAFF